This entry lists 27 T cell receptor beta chains sequenced from one sample in a study of read filtering for tumor transcriptome and immune sequencing. Molecular barcoded adaptors covering alpha/delta and beta/gamma chains were used on around 370 ng RNA. TCRdb independently ran MiXCR on the reads; one entry per CDR3 protein. The sample includes 75,000 to 95,000 distinct CDR3 sequences, roughly 21% seen only once; the top ten take over 9.5%. Sequencing input: a population of CD138-negative cells sorted from bone marrow. The origin of the receptors is a donor at least 40 years old with multiple myeloma.

The chain carries TRBV3-1 and TRBJ2-7, with D possibly TRBD2 on 6 matching bases. V lost 3 bases and J lost 9, with 9 bases in between. The CDR3 contains 11 residues. The V gene's germline CDR1 is LGHDT and CDR2 YNNKEL (reference sequence). The CDR3 reads CASSHGSGQYF. For the CDR3, the DNA is TGTGCCAGCAGCCACGGGAGCGGGCAGTACTTC.

The chain recombines TRBV5-1 with TRBJ2-5, with D perhaps matching TRBD2 (6 bases). Germline V gene sequence: CDR1 SGHRS, CDR2 YFSETQ. CDR3 length: 15 amino acids. The germline V and J ends were trimmed by 0 bases and 2 bases, with 11 bases remaining between them. The CDR3 coding sequence is TGCGCCAGCAGCTTGGATGCGGGGTCTCAAGAGACCCAGTACTTC. Amino acids: CASSLDAGSQETQYF. Looking up the rest from reference TRBV5-1 and TRBJ2-5 gives the full variable domain: KAGVTQTPRYLIKTRGQQVTLSCSPISGHRSVSWYQQTPGQGLQFLFEYFSETQRNKGNFPGRFSGRQFSNSRSEMNVSTLELGDSALYLCASSLDAGSQETQYFGPGTRLLVL.

This sequence joins TRBV5-1 and TRBJ2-5, with D tentatively TRBD1 (5 bases). The CDR3 is 14 residues long. Germline CDR1 SGHRS, CDR2 YFSETQ. V was cut by 1 base and J by 5 bases, with 12 bases left in between. The CDR3 DNA sequence: TGCGCCAGCAGCTTGAGAGCAGGGTACGAGACCCAGTACTTC. Translated: CASSLRAGYETQYF.

There are a few counts of this clonotype. CDR3 DNA sequence: TGCGCCAGCAGCGAACCGGGACAGGGGGAGACCGAGCAGTACTTC. The encoded protein is CASSEPGQGETEQYF. This chain links TRBV5-1 with TRBJ2-7; TRBD1 matches 11 bases. This CDR3 region has 15 residues. V lost 4 bases, J lost 6 bases, and 9 bases stayed unmatched. Per the germline V gene, CDR1 is SGHRS and CDR2 is YFSETQ.

At least ten counts were recorded for this clonotype. This chain connects TRBV28 to TRBJ1-5, with D possibly matching TRBD1 (6 bases). The CDR3 is 15 residues long. Germline assignment: CDR1 MDHEN and CDR2 SYDVKM. V lost 5 bases and J 3 bases, leaving 14 bases between the germline ends. The CDR3 spells CASSTPGGPNQPQHF. The CDR3 bases are TGTGCCAGCAGTACCCCGGGGGGGCCCAATCAGCCCCAGCATTTT.

This clonotype has a count of ten or more. The genes are TRBV2 and TRBJ1-2; tentatively, D is TRBD1 (6 bases). The CDR3 runs to 14 residues. V was shortened by 5 bases and J by 7 bases, with 17 bases between the two germline ends. Germline CDR1 SNHLY, CDR2 FYNNEI. The CDR3 DNA reads TGTGCCAGCAGTCTACTCCTACAGGGATCTGGCTACACCTTC. Its protein is CASSLLLQGSGYTF.

To note about this clonotype: This may be a read error, as it is one base from a much larger clone. The genes are TRBV5-1 and TRBJ1-1; D gene ambiguous. With 0 bases removed from V and 1 base from J, the gap between germline ends came to 4 bases. The germline gives CDR1 SGHRS, CDR2 YFSETQ. This CDR3 spans 13 amino acids. For the CDR3, the DNA is TGCGCCAGCAGCTTGGAACCGAACACTGAAGCTTTCTTT. Translating gives CASSLEPNTEAFF.

This clonotype was detected many times. J is TRBJ2-5 and V is TRBV7-3, with TRBD2 matching 8 bases. Trimming at V came to 5 bases and at J to 5 bases, leaving 7 bases not matched to a gene. The germline V gene encodes CDR1 SGHTA and CDR2 FQGTGA. The CDR3 covers 14 residues. The CDR3 sequence: CASSSTGLGETQYF. The CDR3, as DNA: TGTGCCAGCAGCAGTACGGGACTAGGCGAGACCCAGTACTTC. The whole variable domain, filled in from reference TRBV7-3 and TRBJ2-5, reads GAGVSQTPSNKVTEKGKYVELRCDPISGHTALYWYRQSLGQGPEFLIYFQGTGAADDSGLPNDRFFAVRPEGSVSTLKIQRTERGDSAVYLCASSSTGLGETQYFGPGTRLLVL.

In its sample, this clonotype was seen many times. The rearrangement joins TRBV28 to TRBJ2-7, with 8 bases aligning to TRBD1. There are 13 residues in the CDR3. V lost 2 bases, J lost 8 bases, and 5 bases stayed unmatched. The V gene's germline CDR1 is MDHEN and CDR2 SYDVKM. The DNA of the CDR3 is TGTGCCAGCAGTTTACCTGACAGGGGCAAGCAGTACTTC. This sequence encodes CASSLPDRGKQYF.

At least ten counts were recorded for this clonotype. V is TRBV28 and J is TRBJ1-4; 9 bases fit TRBD1. The CDR3 spans 16 residues. The V gene's germline CDR1 is MDHEN and CDR2 SYDVKM. Germline trimming cut 0 bases from V and 6 bases from J; bases unmatched to any gene: 5. CDR3: CASSLWGTGRDEKLFF. The CDR3 DNA follows: TGTGCCAGCAGTTTATGGGGGACAGGGCGGGATGAAAAACTGTTTTTT.

Notes on this clonotype: At one end, the junction sequence differs from germline, possibly due to a read error. V usage is TRBV29-1 and J usage is TRBJ2-5; a weak D match, TRBD2 (5 bases). CDR1 and CDR2 (germline): SQVTM, ANQGSEA. The length of the CDR3 is 12 residues. The CDR3 bases are TGCAGCGTCCCCCCCGATGGGGAGACCCAGAACTTC. Encoded protein: CSVPPDGETQNF. Full variable domain (rest looked up from reference TRBV29-1 and TRBJ2-5): SAVISQKPSRDICQRGTSLTIQCQVDSQVTMMFWYRQQPGQSLTLIATANQGSEATYESGFVIDKFPISRPNLTFSTLTVSNMSPEDSSIYLCSVPPDGETQNFGPGTRLLVL.

This clonotype has just a few counts. The V gene is TRBV14, the J gene TRBJ2-7; tentative D call: TRBD2 (5 bases). Germline V CDR1 and CDR2: SGHDN, FVKESK. V was shortened by 1 base and J by 0 bases, with 10 bases between the two germline ends. This CDR3 is 15 amino acids long. Here the CDR3 DNA reads TGTGCCAGCAGCCAAGGGAGGAGAAGCTCCTACGAGCAGTACTTC. Protein: CASSQGRRSSYEQYF.

This clonotype has a count of ten or more. V usage is TRBV28 and J usage is TRBJ1-1; 7 nucleotides align to TRBD1. The CDR3 extends over 14 amino acids. Per the germline V gene, CDR1 is MDHEN and CDR2 is SYDVKM. V was clipped by 5 bases and J by 0 bases; unmatched bases: 3. The chain's CDR3 is CASSQGGMNTEAFF. DNA of the CDR3: TGTGCCAGCAGTCAGGGGGGAATGAACACTGAAGCTTTCTTT.

This clonotype was counted many times. The genes are TRBV12-3 or TRBV12-4 and TRBJ2-5; unclear D gene. Trimming cost V 3 bases and J 7 bases, with 6 bases left between them. The CDR3 has 11 amino acids. In nucleotides, the CDR3 is TGTGCCAGCAGTTTCGAAGGGACCCAGTACTTC. This encodes CASSFEGTQYF.

This clonotype has a count of ten or more. The genes are TRBV2 and TRBJ2-1, with 10 bases aligning to TRBD2. This CDR3 comprises 17 residues. Germline loops: CDR1 SNHLY, CDR2 FYNNEI. J gave up 3 bases and V 6 bases, and 11 bases lay outside the gene matches. The CDR3 DNA is TGTGCCAGCAGGAATATGGTCCTAGCGGGGGTCTACAATGAGCAGTTCTTC. Amino acid sequence: CASRNMVLAGVYNEQFF.

This clonotype has just a few counts. A much larger clone is a single base away; this may be a read error. This chain uses TRBV4-1 with TRBJ2-3, with D hard to call. Between the trimmed V and J ends, which lost 4 bases and 2 bases, there was a span of 7 bases. Germline V gene sequence: CDR1 MGHRA, CDR2 YSYEKL. CDR3 length: 13 amino acids. CDR3 loop: CASSPVLTDTQYF. As DNA, the CDR3 is TGCGCCAGCAGCCCGGTCCTCACAGATACGCAGTATTTT.

To note about this clonotype: This sequence may be a read error, since a much larger clone differs from it by one base. No conserved phenylalanine or tryptophan is present at the end of the CDR3, so a read error is the likely explanation. The rearrangement uses TRBV7-9 and TRBJ1-1; the D is unclear. CDR1 is SEHNR and CDR2 is FQNEAQ in the germline V gene (reference sequence). The CDR3 is made up of 14 amino acids. The ends were cut back, 1 base at V and 0 bases at J, with 6 bases in the middle. CDR3 sequence: CASSLGALNTEAFL. In nucleotides, the CDR3 is TGTGCCAGCAGCTTAGGTGCCTTGAACACTGAAGCTTTCCTT.

This clonotype was found once. One end of the junction varies from germline; a read error may be responsible. This chain uses TRBV28 with TRBJ1-1; the match to TRBD1 covers 7 bases. The CDR3 is 14 residues long. Germline-derived CDR1 and CDR2 are MDHEN and SYDVKM. CDR3: CASSPGTANTEASF. DNA for the CDR3: TGTGCCAGCAGTCCGGGGACAGCCAACACTGAAGCTTCCTTT.

Many counts were recorded for this clonotype. The CDR3 is CASSSRTGDYEQYF. In DNA, the CDR3 is TGCGCCAGCAGCTCTAGGACAGGGGACTACGAGCAGTACTTC. The rearrangement uses TRBV5-1 and TRBJ2-7; 9 bases map to TRBD1. The ends lost 3 bases at V and 3 bases at J; junction bases unmatched: 4. The CDR3 loop spans 14 amino acids. Germline V gene data show CDR1 as SGHRS and CDR2 as YFSETQ.

The chain has TRBV20-1 and TRBJ1-4; D gene uncertain. There are 12 residues in the CDR3. Germline-derived CDR1 and CDR2 are DFQATT and SNEGSKA (reference sequence). V was trimmed by 0 bases and J by 8 bases, leaving 7 bases between them. This CDR3 reads CSARDRREKLFF. DNA of the CDR3: TGCAGTGCTAGAGATCGGAGGGAAAAACTGTTTTTT.

Comment on this clonotype: This could be a read error, since a much larger clone is one nucleotide away. The missing conserved phenylalanine or tryptophan at the end of this CDR3 makes a read error likely. The CDR3 protein is CASSPRTGAYNSPLHL. In nucleotides, the CDR3 is TGCGCCAGCAGCCCACGGACAGGGGCGTATAATTCACCCCTCCACCTT. This chain joins TRBV5-1 and TRBJ1-6, with 9 positions matching TRBD1. Germline V lookup: CDR1 SGHRS, CDR2 YFSETQ. The ends lost 4 bases at V and 4 bases at J; junction bases unmatched: 6. CDR3 size: 16 residues.

This clonotype was recorded many times. The genes are TRBV7-2 and TRBJ1-5, with a weak D call TRBD1 (5 bases). The germline CDR1 and CDR2 sequences are SGHTA and FQGNSA. V was shortened by 5 bases and J by 6 bases, with 14 bases between the two germline ends. The CDR3 runs to 14 residues. DNA for the CDR3: TGTGCCAGCAGCCAGGACCCCAGGGTTCAGCCCCAGCATTTT. Translating gives CASSQDPRVQPQHF.

This clonotype has only one observation. The J gene is TRBJ2-7, the V gene TRBV20-1; no clear D. V lost 3 bases, J lost 2 bases, and 8 bases lay in between. The CDR3 totals 12 residues. Germline V CDR1 and CDR2: DFQATT, SNEGSKA (reference sequence). The CDR3: CSARRSTYEQYF. The CDR3 nucleotides are TGCAGTGCTAGGCGGTCCACCTACGAGCAGTACTTC.

This clonotype showed up many times. The gene calls are TRBV6-2 or TRBV6-3 and TRBJ1-1; no reliable D call. The CDR3 is made up of 11 amino acids. Trimming removed 7 bases at V and 4 bases at J, with 7 bases between. Germline V gene data show CDR1 as MNHEY and CDR2 as SVGEGT. CDR3 sequence (DNA): TGTGCCAGCACCTACTCCACTGAAGCTTTCTTT. Amino acids: CASTYSTEAFF.

In the case of this clonotype: This CDR3 is missing its conserved last phenylalanine or tryptophan, likely due to a read error. The rearrangement uses TRBV28 and TRBJ2-1; D perhaps matches TRBD1 (6 bases). With 6 bases removed from V and 0 bases from J, the gap between germline ends came to 9 bases. Germline V gene lookup returns CDR1 MDHEN and CDR2 SYDVKM. The CDR3 consists of 14 residues. CDR3: CASRDSSSYNEQFL. The DNA for the CDR3 is TGTGCCAGCAGGGACAGTAGCTCCTACAATGAGCAGTTCCTC.

This clonotype occurred many times. This chain connects TRBV14 to TRBJ2-3, with 11 bases that match TRBD1. The DNA end is more similar to TRBJ1-5, so the J call may be wrong. This CDR3 contains 16 residues. Germline CDR1 and CDR2: SGHDN and FVKESK. CDR3 coding DNA: TGTGCCAGCAGCCAAGACCAGGGACAGGGGGACCATACGCAGCATTTT. Amino acid sequence: CASSQDQGQGDHTQHF.

About this clonotype itself: This sequence may be a read error, since a much larger clone differs from it by one base. In this CDR3 the conserved last residue, phenylalanine or tryptophan, is missing, so a read error is likely. The V and J genes are TRBV25-1 and TRBJ2-1, with D hard to call. The CDR3 is made up of 13 amino acids. CDR1 is MGHDK, CDR2 SYGVNS, per germline. The V end was cut by 4 bases, the J end by 8 bases, with 12 bases between. The CDR3 bases are TGTGCCAGCAGTGTATGGGGTCGCCATGAGCAGTTCTCC. Its translation: CASSVWGRHEQFS.